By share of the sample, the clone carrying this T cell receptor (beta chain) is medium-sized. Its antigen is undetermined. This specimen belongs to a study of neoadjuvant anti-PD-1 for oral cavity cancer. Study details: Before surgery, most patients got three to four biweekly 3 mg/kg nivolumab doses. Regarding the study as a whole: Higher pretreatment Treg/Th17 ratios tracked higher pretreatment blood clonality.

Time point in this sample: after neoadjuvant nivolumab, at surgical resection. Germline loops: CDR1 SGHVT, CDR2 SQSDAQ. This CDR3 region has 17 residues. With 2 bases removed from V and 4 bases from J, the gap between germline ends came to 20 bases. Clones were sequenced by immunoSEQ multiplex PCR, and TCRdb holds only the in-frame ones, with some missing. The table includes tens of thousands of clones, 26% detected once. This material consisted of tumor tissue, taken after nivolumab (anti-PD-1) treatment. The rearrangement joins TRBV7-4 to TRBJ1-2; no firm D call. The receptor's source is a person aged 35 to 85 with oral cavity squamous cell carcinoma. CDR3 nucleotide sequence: TGTGCCAGCAGCTTACGGGTGTTTTGGTTAGTAAGCTATGGCTACACCTTC. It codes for CASSLRVFWLVSYGYTF.